The clone carrying this T cell receptor beta chain was seen only a few times. What it recognizes is unknown. This record belongs to a study of CD8+ T cells in alopecia areata. Study at large: Tofacitinib lasted 6 to 18 months, then 6 months off drug. Study-wide points: Lesional tissue from the scalp (especially in alopecia totalis/universalis) showed higher clonality than normal scalp.

Obtained from alopecia areata patients were lesional scalp punch biopsies along with peripheral blood. Investigators isolated RNA and reverse transcribed it into cDNA to act as the sequencing template. Sequenced by immunoSEQ multiplex PCR; TCRdb stores in-frame clones only, minus some. Of roughly 19,000 clones in the sample, around 66% are singletons; the top ten hold 6.1%. CDR3 length: 15 residues. The V gene's germline CDR1 is SGHTA and CDR2 FQGNSA. V was trimmed by 5 bases and J by 4 bases, leaving 17 bases between them. The rearrangement links TRBV7-2 to TRBJ1-2, with D perhaps TRBD1 (6 bases). The material sequenced was skin, taken at week 0. This TCR derives from a human donor with alopecia areata. The CDR3 DNA follows: TGTGCCAGCAGCCGTGATGGGGGACAACCCTATGGCTACACCTTC. It is translated as CASSRDGGQPYGYTF.